These 28 T cell receptor beta chains were sequenced from one sample in a study of blood T cell repertoires in COVID-19. Method: immunoSEQ multiplex PCR; TCRdb's copy keeps in-frame clones and lacks some. Of 200,000 or so clones listed, roughly 89% are singletons. Input material: PBMCs or T cells enriched from blood (not recorded which). These receptors were taken from a woman between 40 and 50 years old with acute COVID-19.

This sequence joins TRBV4-2 and TRBJ2-7; 8 bases fit TRBD2. Germline CDR1 and CDR2: LGHNA and YNFKEQ. The V and J ends lost 2 bases and 1 base, in that order; junction bases with no gene match: 7. The CDR3 has 16 amino acids. The CDR3 sequence: CASSQYPGGTSYEQYF. The CDR3 coding sequence is TGTGCCAGCAGCCAATACCCGGGGGGGACTTCCTACGAGCAGTACTTC.

The chain employs TRBV7-3 and TRBJ1-5, with TRBD1 matching over 9 bases. Germline assignment: CDR1 SGHTA and CDR2 FQGTGA. This CDR3 contains 14 residues. Losses at the gene ends were 5 bases for V and 6 bases for J; bases not matched to a gene: 5. The CDR3 sequence is CASSPQGAGQPQHF. The CDR3 DNA sequence: TGTGCCAGCAGCCCACAGGGGGCCGGTCAGCCCCAGCATTTT.

This chain uses TRBV5-4 with TRBJ1-1, with D maybe TRBD1 (6 bases). Trimming cost V 0 bases and J 6 bases, with 9 bases left between them. Per germline, CDR1 SGHNT and CDR2 YYREEE (reference sequence). The CDR3 runs to 13 residues. The CDR3 coding sequence is TGTGCCAGCAGCTTGGATCGGACAGCTGAAGCTTTCTTT. Protein sequence: CASSLDRTAEAFF.

This clone was picked up a small number of times. V is TRBV19 and J is TRBJ1-1; weak D call: TRBD1 (6 bases). V was clipped by 3 bases and J by 2 bases, with 13 bases between them. CDR3 length: 15 amino acids. Looked up from germline, CDR1 is LNHDA and CDR2 is SQIVND (reference sequence). As DNA, the CDR3 is TGTGCCAGTAGTATCATAACAGGGATCAACACTGAAGCTTTCTTT. It translates to CASSIITGINTEAFF.

The chain recombines TRBV30 with TRBJ1-2; the D gene is possibly TRBD1 (6 bases). This CDR3 comprises 14 residues. Looked up from germline, CDR1 is GTSNPN and CDR2 is SVGIG (reference sequence). V was cut by 4 bases and J by 2 bases, with 14 bases left in between. DNA for the CDR3: TGTGCCTGGACCCGGGGGGCTTTAAACTATGGCTACACCTTC. Translated, it gives CAWTRGALNYGYTF.

V gene TRBV5-6 combines with J gene TRBJ1-6, with D perhaps TRBD1 (5 bases). The ends were cut back, 1 base at V and 6 bases at J, with 8 bases in the middle. There are 14 residues in the CDR3. Germline V lookup: CDR1 SGHDT, CDR2 YYEEEE. CDR3 nucleotides: TGTGCCAGCAGCTTGCGGGACTTTAATTCACCCCTCCACTTT. Translated, it gives CASSLRDFNSPLHF.

The rearrangement links TRBV6-2 or TRBV6-3 to TRBJ2-5; tentatively, D is TRBD1 (6 bases). The CDR3 loop spans 17 amino acids. CDR1 MNHEY and CDR2 SVGEGT come from the germline V gene. With 2 bases removed from V and 1 base from J, the gap between germline ends came to 17 bases. The CDR3 DNA reads as TGTGCCAGCAGTTACGGGCTGGGGGCGCGGAGCCAAGAGACCCAGTACTTC. Translating gives CASSYGLGARSQETQYF.

This clone has only a few counts. Other DNA sequences in this specimen translate into the identical CDR3. The chain combines TRBV24-1 with TRBJ1-5, with 7 nucleotides matching TRBD1. Germline values: CDR1 KGHDR, CDR2 SFDVKD. V was clipped by 3 bases and J by 2 bases; unmatched bases: 3. The CDR3 runs to 15 residues. The CDR3 sequence is CATSDPGTGNQPQHF. The CDR3 DNA sequence: TGTGCCACCAGTGATCCCGGGACAGGCAATCAGCCCCAGCATTTT.

This chain links TRBV7-9 with TRBJ1-5, with 8 bases aligning to TRBD1. The V segment lost 5 bases and the J segment 15 bases; nucleotides outside the gene matches: 9. Germline CDR1 SEHNR, CDR2 FQNEAQ (reference sequence). This CDR3 region has 12 residues. CDR3 DNA sequence: TGTGCCAGCAGCCTAGGGACAGGTTGGCGGCATTTT. It yields the protein CASSLGTGWRHF.

V gene TRBV13 combines with J gene TRBJ2-1, with D tentatively TRBD1 (6 bases). Trimming shortened V by 1 base and J by 4 bases, and 11 bases separated the two germline ends. The CDR3 totals 15 residues. CDR1 is PRHDT and CDR2 is FYEKMQ in the germline V gene (reference sequence). The CDR3 region has the DNA TGTGCCAGCAGCTTAGACTGGGGGCAGTACAATGAGCAGTTCTTC. Translated, it gives CASSLDWGQYNEQFF.

The chain links TRBV4-1 to TRBJ2-4, with a possible D match to TRBD1 (5 bases). Germline lookup yields CDR1 MGHRA and CDR2 YSYEKL. V lost 0 bases, J lost 0 bases, and 9 bases lay in between. This CDR3 contains 16 residues. The CDR3 loop is CASSQEGASAKNIQYF. The DNA for the CDR3 is TGCGCCAGCAGCCAAGAAGGGGCTTCAGCCAAAAACATTCAGTACTTC.

CDR3 amino acids: CASSPGLNYGYTF. The CDR3 DNA sequence: TGTGCCAGTAGTCCGGGACTGAACTATGGCTACACCTTC. V is TRBV19 and J is TRBJ1-2; possibly TRBD1 for D (5 bases). Germline V gene sequence: CDR1 LNHDA, CDR2 SQIVND (reference sequence). The V end was cut by 5 bases, the J end by 2 bases, with 9 bases between. This CDR3 is 13 amino acids long.

This chain uses TRBV5-1 with TRBJ2-2; possible D gene TRBD2, 5 bases. The CDR3 runs to 17 residues. Germline CDR1 is SGHRS and CDR2 is YFSETQ. V lost 0 bases and J lost 0, with 12 bases in between. This chain's CDR3 is CASSLVTGSPNTGELFF. The CDR3 DNA sequence: TGCGCCAGCAGCTTGGTCACGGGATCCCCGAACACCGGGGAGCTGTTTTTT.

The J gene is TRBJ2-5, the V gene TRBV27; 7 nucleotides line up with TRBD1. Per the germline V gene, CDR1 is MNHEY and CDR2 is SMNVEV (reference sequence). This CDR3 is 13 amino acids long. With V trimmed by 6 bases and J by 0 bases, 1 base remained unmatched. CDR3 region: CASRGTDQETQYF. CDR3 nucleotides: TGTGCCAGCAGGGGGACAGACCAAGAGACCCAGTACTTC.

The rearrangement uses TRBV5-4 and TRBJ2-5; 10 bases match TRBD1. Germline V CDR1 and CDR2: SGHNT, YYREEE (reference sequence). V trimming: 4 bases; J trimming: 1 base; junction bases outside the gene matches: 4. There are 15 residues in the CDR3. The CDR3 sequence is CASSRTGGRQETQYF. The CDR3 DNA follows: TGTGCCAGCAGCCGGACAGGGGGACGCCAAGAGACCCAGTACTTC.

This chain uses TRBV19 with TRBJ2-3; TRBD2 agrees at 12 bases. The CDR3 has 17 amino acids. V was clipped by 5 bases and J by 1 base; unmatched bases: 7. Germline V gene lookup returns CDR1 LNHDA and CDR2 SQIVND (reference sequence). CDR3 in amino acids: CASSLLAGGLGTDTQYF. The DNA of the CDR3 is TGTGCCAGTAGTCTCCTAGCGGGGGGGCTCGGCACAGATACGCAGTATTTT.

The gene calls are TRBV5-1 and TRBJ1-1, with 7 bases matching TRBD1. The germline CDR1 and CDR2 sequences are SGHRS and YFSETQ. The V and J ends lost 0 bases and 10 bases, in that order; junction bases with no gene match: 9. CDR3 length: 14 amino acids. CDR3 in DNA: TGCGCCAGCAGCTTGGAAAAGACAGGGTCGGGAGCTTTCTTT. Encoded protein: CASSLEKTGSGAFF. Using reference TRBV5-1 and TRBJ1-1 for the parts outside the CDR3, the full variable domain is KAGVTQTPRYLIKTRGQQVTLSCSPISGHRSVSWYQQTPGQGLQFLFEYFSETQRNKGNFPGRFSGRQFSNSRSEMNVSTLELGDSALYLCASSLEKTGSGAFFGQGTRLTVV.

V gene TRBV7-2 combines with J gene TRBJ1-1, with D maybe TRBD1 (6 bases). Germline lookup yields CDR1 SGHTA and CDR2 FQGNSA. The CDR3 extends over 15 amino acids. The germline V and J ends were trimmed by 6 bases and 1 base, with 15 bases remaining between them. The CDR3 protein is CASRPRTAPNTEAFF. In DNA form, the CDR3 reads TGTGCCAGCAGACCTCGGACAGCTCCGAACACTGAAGCTTTCTTT.

This chain joins TRBV5-4 and TRBJ1-6, with 9 positions matching TRBD1. This CDR3 contains 17 residues. V lost 4 bases to trimming and J lost 9 bases; unmatched junction nucleotides: 14. The germline CDR1 and CDR2 sequences are SGHNT and YYREEE (reference sequence). The DNA of the CDR3 is TGTGCCAGCAGCCCTGGGGTCCGGACAGGGGCAAGTTCACCCCTCCACTTT. Protein: CASSPGVRTGASSPLHF.

A single count supports this clone. This chain uses TRBV4-3 with TRBJ1-1; 9 nucleotides match TRBD1. The germline gives CDR1 LGHNA, CDR2 YSLEER. V dropped 0 bases and J dropped 4; count of bases not matched to a gene: 6. The length of the CDR3 is 16 residues. CDR3 sequence: CASSQDAPTGGTEAFF. The CDR3 bases are TGCGCCAGCAGCCAAGATGCACCGACAGGGGGCACTGAAGCTTTCTTT.

This sequence joins TRBV5-5 and TRBJ1-5, with TRBD1 matching over 9 bases. The germline V gene encodes CDR1 SGHKS and CDR2 YYEKEE (reference sequence). The CDR3 is made up of 15 amino acids. Trimming removed 4 bases from V and 7 bases from J; junction bases left unmatched: 9. CDR3 residues: CASSPWTGVRQPQHF. The DNA for the CDR3 is TGTGCCAGCAGCCCGTGGACAGGGGTGAGACAGCCCCAGCATTTT.

The chain employs TRBV5-1 and TRBJ2-1, with 7 bases identical to TRBD1. Germline V CDR1 and CDR2: SGHRS, YFSETQ. There are 13 residues in the CDR3. V gave up 1 base and J gave up 8 bases; unmatched junction bases: 3. The CDR3 sequence: CASSLFDRDEQFF. DNA for the CDR3: TGCGCCAGCAGCTTGTTTGACAGGGATGAGCAGTTCTTC.

The chain links TRBV7-9 to TRBJ2-7, with D perhaps matching TRBD2 (6 bases). The germline V gene encodes CDR1 SEHNR and CDR2 FQNEAQ (reference sequence). The CDR3 length is 12 residues. CDR3 region: CVSSRETNEQYV. In nucleotides, the CDR3 is TGTGTCAGCAGCCGGGAGACCAACGAGCAGTACGTC.

J is TRBJ1-3 and V is TRBV7-6; a weak D match, TRBD1 (6 bases). The CDR3 loop spans 17 amino acids. Deletions cut 5 bases from V and 4 bases from J, with 21 bases between. Germline V lookup: CDR1 SGHVS, CDR2 FNYEAQ. In DNA form, the CDR3 reads TGTGCCAGCAGCCCTCAGACAGGAAAACATGCCGGAAACACCATATATTTT. Its protein product is CASSPQTGKHAGNTIYF. Full variable domain (rest looked up from reference TRBV7-6 and TRBJ1-3): GAGVSQSPRYKVTKRGQDVALRCDPISGHVSLYWYRQALGQGPEFLTYFNYEAQQDKSGLPNDRFSAERPEGSISTLTIQRTEQRDSAMYRCASSPQTGKHAGNTIYFGEGSWLTVV.

In regard to this clone: The same CDR3 also results from other DNA sequences found in this sample. The genes are TRBV5-1 and TRBJ2-2; TRBD1 matches at 9 bases. Germline lookup yields CDR1 SGHRS and CDR2 YFSETQ. The CDR3 has 15 amino acids. V was pared by 3 bases and J by 5 bases, with 5 bases of the junction left unmatched. This CDR3 reads CASSSRTGVTGELFF. DNA of the CDR3: TGCGCCAGCAGCTCTCGGACAGGGGTGACCGGGGAGCTGTTTTTT.

The V gene is TRBV7-9, the J gene TRBJ2-5, with 9 bases matching TRBD2. V dropped 1 base and J dropped 2; count of bases not matched to a gene: 5. Germline CDR1 SEHNR, CDR2 FQNEAQ (reference sequence). This CDR3 comprises 16 residues. The CDR3 sequence is CASSLEGGGAQETQYF. In DNA form, the CDR3 reads TGTGCCAGCAGCTTAGAAGGCGGGGGGGCGCAAGAGACCCAGTACTTC.

J is TRBJ2-7 and V is TRBV2; a possible D gene is TRBD2 (6 bases). Trimming left V 4 bases short and J 6 bases short, with 16 bases between. The CDR3 totals 14 residues. CDR1 and CDR2 from the germline V gene are SNHLY and FYNNEI. The CDR3 DNA is TGTGCCAGCAGTGTTCGGGCGGGGCTAGCCGAGCAGTACGTC. Translating it yields CASSVRAGLAEQYV.

This chain links TRBV24-1 with TRBJ1-5; maybe TRBD1 (5 bases). The CDR3 contains 15 residues. CDR1 KGHDR and CDR2 SFDVKD come from the germline V gene. V was trimmed by 2 bases and J by 9 bases, leaving 16 bases between them. In DNA form, the CDR3 reads TGTGCCACCAGTGATTCCCTGGGGGGGTCGCGGCCCCAGCATTTT. Amino acids: CATSDSLGGSRPQHF.